This paragraph covers one T cell receptor beta chain sequence. Its antigen is undetermined. cDNA libraries of TCR beta carried unique molecular identifiers. Between about 0.95 and 11 million T cells gave rise to 500,000 to 600,000 cDNA molecules. MiXCR, applied by TCRdb to the PCR reads, yields one record per CDR3 protein. In the table there are under 650,000 distinct CDR3 sequences, 40% to 50% of which are singletons. The data are from a study of post-analysis software for immune sequencing data. Study-wide points: The study found TRBV5-6, TRBV5-1 and TRBV20-1 among roughly 5 TRBV segments more frequent in patients than controls.

This CDR3 region has 12 residues. Trimming left V 3 bases short and J 3 bases short, with 5 bases between. J is TRBJ2-5 and V is TRBV12-3 or TRBV12-4, with D possibly matching TRBD1 (5 bases). The sequence was collected from a girl aged 10 to 17 with multiple sclerosis. Sequenced sample: blood. The CDR3 DNA is TGTGCCAGCAGTTTCAGGGAAGAGACCCAGTACTTC. Translated: CASSFREETQYF.